This paragraph reports one T cell receptor (beta chain). With a J-beta primer mix and a sample-barcoded 5' primer, a second PCR ran about 7 to 12 cycles. Each CDR3 protein gets one entry after TCRdb re-called the 5' RACE reads with MiXCR. The table records 1.5 million to 2 million distinct CDR3 sequences, approximately 28% of them present only once. The CDR3 covers 17 residues. CDR1 is SGHVS and CDR2 is FQNEAQ in the germline V gene. J gave up 0 bases and V 2 bases, and 5 bases lay outside the gene matches. This specimen comes from a study of blood T cells in healthy people across ages. The clonotype was recovered from a woman aged 25 to 39 in good health. The chain carries TRBV7-8 and TRBJ2-5; the match to TRBD2 covers 11 bases. The material sequenced was blood. DNA of the CDR3: TGTGCCAGCAGCTTATATCCGACTAGCGGGAACCAAGAGACCCAGTACTTC. Its translation: CASSLYPTSGNQETQYF.